This T cell receptor (beta chain) was identified in a study of blood T cells in healthy people across ages. V dropped 4 bases and J dropped 2 bases, with 11 bases sitting between them. Germline V gene lookup returns CDR1 LGHDT and CDR2 YNNKEL (reference sequence). The CDR3 sequence is 14 residues long. Combining a sample-barcoded 5' primer with a J-beta primer mix, a second PCR ran for roughly 7 to 11 cycles. Each cDNA was tagged by a template-switch adaptor containing 12 random nucleotides. TCRdb called the 5' RACE reads again in MiXCR, with one record for every CDR3 protein. The data show approximately 730,000 distinct CDR3 sequences, around half seen once.

The specimen sequenced was blood. This TCR was recovered from an older man in good health. The chain has TRBV3-1 and TRBJ1-1, with D possibly matching TRBD1 (5 bases). Here the CDR3 reads CASSPSGTNTEAFF. The CDR3 bases are TGTGCCAGCAGCCCTTCCGGGACCAACACTGAAGCTTTCTTT. Together with reference TRBV3-1 and TRBJ1-1, the CDR3 gives the full variable domain: DTAVSQTPKYLVTQMGNDKSIKCEQNLGHDTMYWYKQDSKKFLKIMFSYNNKELIINETVPNRFSPKSPDKAHLNLHINSLELGDSAVYFCASSPSGTNTEAFFGQGTRLTVV.